The 4 T cell receptor beta chains presented below share a single source sample, sequenced in a study of OX40 agonist ivuxolimab in advanced cancers. Profiled with immunoSEQ multiplex PCR; TCRdb holds only in-frame clones, not every one. Of tens of thousands of clones detected, about 89% appear once; the ten largest clones hold roughly 0.27%. The sample was CD4+ or CD8+ T cells sorted from blood, taken in a trial of the OX40 agonist ivuxolimab. The receptors stem from an adult with an advanced solid tumor such as melanoma, head and neck, liver or kidney cancer.

This CDR3 is CASSPSSSLETQYF. The CDR3 DNA sequence: TGTGCCAGCAGCCCCAGCTCGAGCTTGGAGACCCAGTACTTC. The rearrangement links TRBV5-4 to TRBJ2-5; D gene ambiguous. V was clipped by 4 bases and J by 5 bases, with 15 bases between them. The CDR3 runs to 14 residues. Germline V gives CDR1 SGHNT, CDR2 YYREEE (reference sequence).

The chain couples TRBV7-2 to TRBJ2-5; D is undetermined. Trimming stripped 1 base from V and 5 bases from J, with 11 bases between. Germline V gene data show CDR1 as SGHTA and CDR2 as FQGNSA. The CDR3 is 14 residues long. The chain's CDR3 is CASSLEVYSETQYF. CDR3 DNA sequence: TGTGCCAGCAGCTTAGAAGTCTACTCGGAGACCCAGTACTTC.

The chain links TRBV19 to TRBJ2-1; TRBD1 matches 11 bases. The V gene end was trimmed by 4 bases and the J gene end by 7 bases; junction bases not matched to a gene: 3. Germline V gene lookup returns CDR1 LNHDA and CDR2 SQIVND (reference sequence). There are 14 residues in the CDR3. In DNA form, the CDR3 reads TGTGCCAGTAGTAAGGACAGGGGGCTAAATGAGCAGTTCTTC. The encoded protein is CASSKDRGLNEQFF.

The chain has TRBV5-1 and TRBJ1-1; tentatively, D is TRBD1 (5 bases). The CDR3 covers 14 residues. Germline V gene data show CDR1 as SGHRS and CDR2 as YFSETQ. The V gene lost 3 bases and the J gene lost 2 bases, with 11 bases spanning the gap. The DNA for the CDR3 is TGCGCCAGCAGCTCGACAGTGGGAAACACTGAAGCTTTCTTT. Protein product: CASSSTVGNTEAFF. Supplemented by reference TRBV5-1 and TRBJ1-1, the full variable domain reads KAGVTQTPRYLIKTRGQQVTLSCSPISGHRSVSWYQQTPGQGLQFLFEYFSETQRNKGNFPGRFSGRQFSNSRSEMNVSTLELGDSALYLCASSSTVGNTEAFFGQGTRLTVV.